One sample yielded the 21 T cell receptor beta chains listed below, sequenced in a study of blood T cell repertoires in COVID-19. The method was immunoSEQ multiplex PCR; TCRdb's version includes in-frame clones alone and lacks a portion of them. The table lists around 150,000 clones, 76% of them singletons. Material for sequencing was peripheral blood. Every receptor here comes from a woman of 80 years or more with acute or convalescent COVID-19.

V and J are TRBV7-2 and TRBJ2-1; 7 bases fit TRBD1. The CDR3 totals 15 residues. Germline lookup yields CDR1 SGHTA and CDR2 FQGNSA. The ends lost 5 bases at V and 0 bases at J; junction bases unmatched: 4. CDR3 sequence: CASSTGEGSYNEQFF. The CDR3 region has the DNA TGTGCCAGCAGCACAGGGGAAGGCTCCTACAATGAGCAGTTCTTC.

V and J are TRBV7-2 and TRBJ1-3, with TRBD1 matching over 8 bases. Germline V gene lookup returns CDR1 SGHTA and CDR2 FQGNSA. CDR3 size: 16 residues. The ends lost 5 bases at V and 0 bases at J; junction bases unmatched: 6. The CDR3 region is CASSTTGGYSGNTIYF. DNA for the CDR3: TGTGCCAGCAGCACCACAGGGGGTTACTCTGGAAACACCATATATTTT.

V gene TRBV5-1 combines with J gene TRBJ1-2; possibly TRBD1 for D (6 bases). CDR3 length: 16 amino acids. With 0 bases removed from V and 4 bases from J, the gap between germline ends came to 16 bases. Germline CDR1 and CDR2: SGHRS and YFSETQ. The CDR3 DNA is TGCGCCAGCAGCTTGGTGGGGAACAGGGCGGCCTATGGCTACACCTTC. Amino acids: CASSLVGNRAAYGYTF.

The chain combines TRBV18 with TRBJ2-2; 7 nucleotides agree with TRBD1. Trimming removed 5 bases from V and 0 bases from J; junction bases left unmatched: 6. Per the germline V gene, CDR1 is KGHSH and CDR2 is LQKENI. The CDR3 covers 16 residues. CDR3 nucleotide sequence: TGTGCCAGCTCAGTAAGACAGGGCGCGAACACCGGGGAGCTGTTTTTT. It is translated as CASSVRQGANTGELFF.

The V call is TRBV7-6, the J call TRBJ1-5; TRBD1 matches 9 bases. The germline V gene has CDR1 SGHVS and CDR2 FNYEAQ. The CDR3 runs 19 residues. J gave up 7 bases and V 7 bases, and 23 bases lay outside the gene matches. CDR3 region: CASTERPGQGGLGGQPQHF. In DNA, the CDR3 is TGTGCCAGCACCGAAAGGCCGGGACAGGGTGGTCTGGGGGGACAGCCCCAGCATTTT.

This chain connects TRBV7-2 to TRBJ2-5; 9 bases line up with TRBD1. Germline CDR1 SGHTA, CDR2 FQGNSA. The CDR3 has 15 amino acids. V trimming: 0 bases; J trimming: 4 bases; junction bases outside the gene matches: 3. Here the CDR3 reads CASSLARQGGETQYF. Written as DNA, the CDR3 is TGTGCCAGCAGCTTAGCGCGACAGGGGGGAGAGACCCAGTACTTC.

The rearrangement uses TRBV7-9 and TRBJ2-7; weak D call: TRBD2 (6 bases). This CDR3 has 14 residues. Per the germline V gene, CDR1 is SEHNR and CDR2 is FQNEAQ (reference sequence). Trimming cost V 5 bases and J 6 bases, with 17 bases left between them. The CDR3 coding sequence is TGTGCCAGCAGCCCGTTGGAGGGGCAGGGCGAGCAGTACTTC. As protein: CASSPLEGQGEQYF.

The CDR3 loop reads CASRAGGSSYNSPLHF. The CDR3 DNA follows: TGTGCCAGCAGGGCAGGGGGTAGCTCCTATAATTCACCCCTCCACTTT. The chain employs TRBV2 and TRBJ1-6, with TRBD1 matching 7 bases. This CDR3 has 16 residues. V lost 6 bases to trimming and J lost 0 bases; unmatched junction nucleotides: 5. CDR1 is SNHLY and CDR2 is FYNNEI in the germline V gene.

The J gene is TRBJ2-7, the V gene TRBV19; tentatively, D is TRBD2 (6 bases). CDR3 size: 15 residues. V lost 4 bases to trimming and J lost 3 bases, with 16 bases between them. Germline loops: CDR1 LNHDA, CDR2 SQIVND (reference sequence). CDR3 sequence: CASSTAGTVNYEQYF. The CDR3 nucleotides read TGTGCCAGTAGTACGGCCGGGACTGTAAACTACGAGCAGTACTTC.

The CDR3 sequence is CAWSLGQGAAFF. CDR3 DNA: TGTGCCTGGAGTCTCGGACAGGGGGCAGCTTTCTTT. The chain links TRBV30 to TRBJ1-1; 11 bases are shared with TRBD1. The V gene's germline CDR1 is GTSNPN and CDR2 SVGIG (reference sequence). V dropped 2 bases and J dropped 10; count of bases not matched to a gene: 3. The CDR3 has 12 residues. Based on the CDR3 plus reference TRBV30 and TRBJ1-1, the full variable domain is SQTIHQWPATLVQPVGSPLSLECTVEGTSNPNLYWYRQAAGRGLQLLFYSVGIGQISSEVPQNLSASRPQDRQFILSSKKLLLSDSGFYLCAWSLGQGAAFFGQGTRLTVV.

The chain couples TRBV2 to TRBJ1-4, with D uncertain. Trimming took off 7 bases at V and 7 bases at J, with 7 bases between the two ends. Per germline, CDR1 SNHLY and CDR2 FYNNEI. The CDR3 runs 11 residues. The CDR3 DNA is TGTGCCAGCAAAGGGAGTGAAAAACTGTTTTTT. It encodes CASKGSEKLFF.

This chain joins TRBV7-2 and TRBJ1-2; 8 nucleotides align to TRBD1. The CDR3 extends over 13 amino acids. Germline values: CDR1 SGHTA, CDR2 FQGNSA. The trim removed 5 bases at V and 7 bases at J, leaving 6 bases unmatched. The CDR3 loop is CASSPPGQVGYTF. The CDR3 DNA sequence: TGTGCCAGCAGCCCACCGGGACAGGTTGGCTACACCTTC.

The rearrangement joins TRBV30 to TRBJ1-2; the D is unclear. CDR3 size: 13 residues. Germline assignment: CDR1 GTSNPN and CDR2 SVGIG (reference sequence). Trimming took 2 bases from V and 1 from J, leaving 8 bases between them. In nucleotides, the CDR3 is TGTGCCTGGAGTCGACGGAGTAACTATGGCTACACCTTC. Translating gives CAWSRRSNYGYTF.

This chain joins TRBV4-1 and TRBJ1-5, with D unresolved. Germline V lookup: CDR1 MGHRA, CDR2 YSYEKL. V gave up 0 bases and J gave up 0 bases, with 12 bases separating them. CDR3 length: 17 residues. The CDR3 nucleotides read TGCGCCAGCAGCCAAGATGCTACGGTTTATAGCAATCAGCCCCAGCATTTT. It translates to CASSQDATVYSNQPQHF.

The rearrangement links TRBV25-1 to TRBJ1-3, with D unresolved. CDR1 and CDR2 (germline): MGHDK, SYGVNS. The V gene lost 10 bases and the J gene lost 1 base, with 8 bases spanning the gap. The CDR3 has 12 amino acids. This chain's CDR3 is CATGSSGNTIYF. The CDR3 region has the DNA TGTGCCACCGGGTCTTCTGGAAACACCATATATTTT.

This sequence joins TRBV5-1 and TRBJ2-7, with TRBD2 matching over 10 bases. This CDR3 has 15 amino acids. Germline loops: CDR1 SGHRS, CDR2 YFSETQ. Trimming at V came to 3 bases and at J to 3 bases, leaving 6 bases not matched to a gene. The CDR3 bases are TGCGCCAGCAGCTCATCACTAGCGGGGATCTACGAGCAGTACTTC. This gives the protein CASSSSLAGIYEQYF. Drawing the rest from reference TRBV5-1 and TRBJ2-7, the complete variable domain is KAGVTQTPRYLIKTRGQQVTLSCSPISGHRSVSWYQQTPGQGLQFLFEYFSETQRNKGNFPGRFSGRQFSNSRSEMNVSTLELGDSALYLCASSSSLAGIYEQYFGPGTRLTVT.

The V and J genes are TRBV3-1 (or the pseudogene TRBV3-2) and TRBJ2-3, with a possible D match to TRBD2 (5 bases). The CDR3 is made up of 13 amino acids. CDR1 and CDR2 from the germline V gene are LGHDT and YNNKEL (reference sequence). Trimming left V 1 base short and J 13 bases short, with 15 bases between. The CDR3 loop is CASSQVLLARKYF. The CDR3 DNA reads as TGTGCCAGCAGCCAAGTCCTCCTAGCACGGAAGTATTTT.

The rearrangement joins TRBV7-9 to TRBJ1-4; D not certain. V shed 2 bases and J shed 8 bases, with 9 bases lying between them. The CDR3 loop spans 13 amino acids. Germline V lookup: CDR1 SEHNR, CDR2 FQNEAQ (reference sequence). This CDR3 is CASSLLPPEKLFF. The CDR3 DNA sequence: TGTGCCAGCAGCTTACTTCCTCCCGAAAAACTGTTTTTT.

The DNA for the CDR3 is TGCGCCAGCAGCTTCCTCGGAGGAGTGGCCGGGGAGCTGTTTTTT. Its protein product is CASSFLGGVAGELFF. The V gene is TRBV5-1, the J gene TRBJ2-2, with a tentative D call TRBD2 (5 bases). Trimming removed 2 bases from V and 6 bases from J, with 14 bases in between. The CDR3 has 15 residues. Germline V lookup: CDR1 SGHRS, CDR2 YFSETQ.

The chain is built from TRBV15 and TRBJ2-1; 7 bases are a match to TRBD1. The germline CDR1 and CDR2 sequences are LNHNV and YYDKDF (reference sequence). The CDR3 length is 16 residues. V trimming: 2 bases; J trimming: 5 bases; junction bases outside the gene matches: 9. Written as DNA, the CDR3 is TGTGCCACCAGCAGACGCGACAGGGTAGGGAACAATGAGCAGTTCTTC. Translating gives CATSRRDRVGNNEQFF.

This clone was recorded once. This chain links TRBV5-1 with TRBJ2-7, with TRBD1 as a possible D gene (5 bases). From germline, CDR1 is SGHRS and CDR2 YFSETQ. Trimming shortened V by 2 bases and J by 12 bases, and 12 bases separated the two germline ends. This CDR3 region has 11 residues. Here the CDR3 reads CASSLGRDVYF. CDR3 bases: TGCGCCAGCAGCTTAGGCAGGGATGTGTACTTC.